The rows below give T cell receptor beta chains drawn from one sample of a study of cytomegalovirus exposure and HLA in healthy donors. Only in-frame clones appear in the TCRdb table, and some are missing; sequencing was by immunoSEQ multiplex PCR. The table records 120,000 to 150,000 clones, more than 65% of them present only once. The sequenced sample was PBMCs. These receptors originate from a man between 25 and 39 years old in good health and CMV-seropositive. Both conserved end residues are part of each CDR3. The D gene is left open where the match is weak. Clone size, where shown, is once, few, many, or a class for clones that have expanded.

j_call,v_call,d_call,clone_size,cdr3_nt,cdr3_aa
TRBJ2-7,TRBV7-9,TRBD2,-,TGTGCCAGCATTCCCAGCGGGAGCTTCTACGAGCAGTACTTC,CASIPSGSFYEQYF
TRBJ2-1,TRBV5-1,TRBD1,once,TGCGCCAGCAGCTTGCAAGGGACAGCCTACAATGAGCAGTTCTTC,CASSLQGTAYNEQFF
TRBJ1-2,TRBV4-3,-,-,TGCGCCAGCAGCCACTCGTATGGGCGAACTAACTATGGCTACACCTTC,CASSHSYGRTNYGYTF
TRBJ2-7,TRBV28,-,once,TGTGCCAGCAGTTTATGGGGGCCAGATCCCTACGAGCAGTACTTC,CASSLWGPDPYEQYF
TRBJ2-5,TRBV10-3,-,-,TGTGCCATCAGACCCGGGACTGACAGGGCCCAGTACTTC,CAIRPGTDRAQYF
TRBJ1-1,TRBV2,-,-,TGTGCCAGCAGTGCGAGGCTTCCACGGGACACTGAAGCTTTCTTT,CASSARLPRDTEAFF
TRBJ2-7,TRBV11-2,-,-,TGTGCCAGCAGAACTACTAGGTTTGGGTACGAGCAGTACTTC,CASRTTRFGYEQYF
TRBJ1-3,TRBV11-1,-,-,TGTGCCAGCAGCTGGGAGGGGTCTTCTCACGGAAACACCATATATTTT,CASSWEGSSHGNTIYF
TRBJ2-6,TRBV30,-,-,TGTGCCTGGAGTAATCGGGACTTAACTGGGGCCAACGTCCTGACTTTC,CAWSNRDLTGANVLTF
TRBJ1-4,TRBV7-9,TRBD1,-,TGTGCCAGCAGCTTATCAGGACAGGGGAATGAAAAACTGTTTTTT,CASSLSGQGNEKLFF
TRBJ2-1,TRBV6-4,TRBD2,-,TGTGCCAGCAGTGATACTAGCGGCCAATACAATGAGCAGTTCTTC,CASSDTSGQYNEQFF
TRBJ2-3,TRBV7-2,-,-,TGTGCCAGCAGCCGCCTAGGCACAGATACGCAGTATTTT,CASSRLGTDTQYF
TRBJ1-2,TRBV6-5,-,-,TGTGCCAGCAGTTTAAGGGGGAGGGGGTACTATGGCTACACCTTC,CASSLRGRGYYGYTF
TRBJ1-4,TRBV19,-,-,TGTGCCAGTAGTATGAGTTCAACTAATGAAAAACTGTTTTTT,CASSMSSTNEKLFF
TRBJ2-7,TRBV27,TRBD2,-,TGTGCCAGCAGTCCAGGACTAGCGGGGGGTCTGGAGCAGTACTTC,CASSPGLAGGLEQYF
TRBJ1-2,TRBV25-1,-,-,TGTGCCAGCAGTGCTCAGGACAAACATGGCTACACCTTC,CASSAQDKHGYTF
TRBJ2-1,TRBV19,TRBD2,-,TGTGCCAGTAGGACTAGCGGGAGTTTTGAGCAGTTCTTC,CASRTSGSFEQFF
TRBJ2-2,TRBV7-9,-,-,TGTGCCAGCAGCTCCCCGACAGGAACCTTGAACACCGGGGAGCTGTTTTTT,CASSSPTGTLNTGELFF
TRBJ1-1,TRBV7-8,-,once,TGTGCCAGCAGCTTAGGGCCCGGACAAAACACTGAAGCTTTCTTT,CASSLGPGQNTEAFF
TRBJ1-5,TRBV10-1,-,-,TGCGCCAGCCTACGGGTGGCGGCCTGCTATAGCAATCAGCCCCAGCATTTT,CASLRVAACYSNQPQHF
TRBJ1-1,TRBV6-5,-,-,TGTGCCAGCAGTCGTATACGGGACACTGAAGCTTTCTTT,CASSRIRDTEAFF
TRBJ1-5,TRBV14,-,-,TGTGCCAGCAGCCAAGGGCGAGGTAGCAATCAGCCCCAGCATTTT,CASSQGRGSNQPQHF
TRBJ1-4,TRBV6-6,-,few,TGTGCCAGCAGTTACTCCAGGTCAAAATATGAAAAACTGTTTTTT,CASSYSRSKYEKLFF
TRBJ1-2,TRBV7-2,-,few,TGTGCCAGCAGCTTGGAGAAATCCTATGGCTACACCTTC,CASSLEKSYGYTF
TRBJ2-7,TRBV4-3,-,-,TGCGCCAGCAGCCAAGAAAGAGGCCCAAGCCCCTACGAGCAGTACTTC,CASSQERGPSPYEQYF
TRBJ2-7,TRBV4-3,TRBD1,-,TGCGCCAGCAGCCCAGGGGGACAGGGCTACGAGCAGTACTTC,CASSPGGQGYEQYF
TRBJ1-4,TRBV5-6,TRBD1,-,TGTGCCAGCAGCCCAGCACAGGGGGACGAAAAACTGTTTTTT,CASSPAQGDEKLFF
TRBJ1-1,TRBV27,-,-,TGTGCCAGCAGTTTAGGCGGACAGCACCCGAACACTGAAGCTTTCTTT,CASSLGGQHPNTEAFF
TRBJ2-3,TRBV5-1,-,once,TGCGCCAGCTGGTGGGGGGACGGACACACAGATACGCAGTATTTT,CASWWGDGHTDTQYF
TRBJ2-7,TRBV6-5,-,-,TGTGCCAGCAGCCGGACACCCTACGAGCAGTACTTC,CASSRTPYEQYF
TRBJ1-4,TRBV28,-,-,TGTGCCAGCAGTTTCAGCGGGACTAATGAAAAACTGTTTTTT,CASSFSGTNEKLFF
TRBJ2-3,TRBV6-4,-,-,TGTGCCAGCAGTCTGACAGACACAGATACGCAGTATTTT,CASSLTDTDTQYF
TRBJ2-7,TRBV5-1,TRBD1,once,TGCGCCAGCAGCTCCCAGACAGGGCCCTGGGAGCAGTACTTC,CASSSQTGPWEQYF
TRBJ1-5,TRBV15,TRBD1,-,TGTGCCACCAGCAGAGTAGACAGGGAAGGTCAGCCCCAGCATTTT,CATSRVDREGQPQHF
TRBJ2-4,TRBV11-2,-,-,TGTGCCAGCAGCGGCATGGGGCTGAGCATTCAGTACTTC,CASSGMGLSIQYF
TRBJ1-4,TRBV5-6,TRBD1,-,TGTGCCAGCGGAAAGCGCCAGGGGGCGAATGAAAAACTGTTTTTT,CASGKRQGANEKLFF
TRBJ1-5,TRBV5-4,-,-,TGTGCCAGCAGCAGTGAGCGGCATCAGCCCCAGCATTTT,CASSSERHQPQHF
TRBJ1-2,TRBV7-9,-,few,TGTGCCAGCAGCTTTAATCAGGGTTGGCTCGATGGCTACACCTTC,CASSFNQGWLDGYTF